The source of this T cell receptor beta chain is a study of blood T cell repertoires in COVID-19. CDR1 is SGHAT and CDR2 is FQNNGV in the germline V gene. This CDR3 is 12 amino acids long. Between the trimmed V and J ends, which lost 0 bases and 6 bases, there was a span of 6 bases. Repertoires were generated with immunoSEQ multiplex PCR, while TCRdb's copy carries only in-frame clones and drops some. The table has tens of thousands of clones, about 91% seen once. Input material: peripheral blood. The source is a man aged 60 to 69 with active COVID-19. The chain carries TRBV11-2 and TRBJ2-7; no definite D call. CDR3: CASSLESLEQYF. CDR3 DNA: TGTGCCAGCAGCTTAGAGAGTCTCGAGCAGTACTTC.